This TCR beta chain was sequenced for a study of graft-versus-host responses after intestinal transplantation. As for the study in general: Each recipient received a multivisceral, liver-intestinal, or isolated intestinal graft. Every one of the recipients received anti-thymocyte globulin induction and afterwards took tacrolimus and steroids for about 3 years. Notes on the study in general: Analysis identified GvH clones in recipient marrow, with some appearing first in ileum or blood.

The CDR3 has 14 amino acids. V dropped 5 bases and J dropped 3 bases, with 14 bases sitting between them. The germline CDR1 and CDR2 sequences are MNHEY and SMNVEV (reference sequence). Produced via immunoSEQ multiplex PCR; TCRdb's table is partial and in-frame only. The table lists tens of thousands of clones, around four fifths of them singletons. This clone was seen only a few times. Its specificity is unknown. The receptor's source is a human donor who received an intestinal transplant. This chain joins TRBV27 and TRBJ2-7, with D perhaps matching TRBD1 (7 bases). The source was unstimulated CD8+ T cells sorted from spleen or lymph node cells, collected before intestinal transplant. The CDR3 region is CASSLEGAIYEQYF. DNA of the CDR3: TGTGCCAGCAGTCTGGAGGGGGCTATCTACGAGCAGTACTTC.